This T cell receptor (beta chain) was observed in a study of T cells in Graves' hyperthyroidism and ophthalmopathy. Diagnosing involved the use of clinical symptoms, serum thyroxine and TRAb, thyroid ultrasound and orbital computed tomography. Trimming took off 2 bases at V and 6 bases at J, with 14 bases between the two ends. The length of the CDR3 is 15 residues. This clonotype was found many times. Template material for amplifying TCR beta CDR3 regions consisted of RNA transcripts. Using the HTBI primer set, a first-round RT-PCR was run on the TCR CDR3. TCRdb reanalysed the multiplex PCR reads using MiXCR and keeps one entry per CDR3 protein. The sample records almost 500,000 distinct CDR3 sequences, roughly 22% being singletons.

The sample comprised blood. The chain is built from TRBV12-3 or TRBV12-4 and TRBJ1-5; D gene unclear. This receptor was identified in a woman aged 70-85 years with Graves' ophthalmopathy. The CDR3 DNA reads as TGTGCCAGCAGTTTACGCAGGTACTCCACTCAGCCCCAGCATTTT. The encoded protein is CASSLRRYSTQPQHF.